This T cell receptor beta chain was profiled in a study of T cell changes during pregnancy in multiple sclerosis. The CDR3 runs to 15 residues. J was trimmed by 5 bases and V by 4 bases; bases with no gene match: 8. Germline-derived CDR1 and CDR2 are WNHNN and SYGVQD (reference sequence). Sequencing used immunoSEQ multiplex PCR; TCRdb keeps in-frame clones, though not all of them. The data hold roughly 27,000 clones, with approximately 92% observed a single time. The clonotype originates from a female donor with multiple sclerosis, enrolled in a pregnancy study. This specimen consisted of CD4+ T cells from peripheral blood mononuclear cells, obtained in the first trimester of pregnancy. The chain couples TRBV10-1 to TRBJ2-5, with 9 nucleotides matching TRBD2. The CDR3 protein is CASSGAGGSRETQYF. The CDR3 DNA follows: TGCGCCAGCAGTGGAGCGGGGGGTTCCCGGGAGACCCAGTACTTC.